This T cell receptor (beta chain) was sequenced during a study of blood T cell repertoires in COVID-19. Study summary: The analysed material was cDNA or gDNA that came from T cells, B-cell-depleted T cells, or PBMCs.

The CDR3 runs 13 residues. Per the germline V gene, CDR1 is MNHEY and CDR2 is SMNVEV (reference sequence). V was pared by 6 bases and J by 2 bases, with 4 bases of the junction left unmatched. Data came from immunoSEQ multiplex PCR; TCRdb stores just in-frame clones and leaves some out. The sample carries some 75,000 clones, about 85% recorded once. The clonotype originates from a man in his forties or fifties with COVID-19, enrolled during active disease. The chain uses TRBV27 and TRBJ2-7; 7 positions match TRBD1. Sequencing used peripheral blood. The CDR3 loop reads CASRRQGPYEQYF. The DNA for the CDR3 is TGTGCCAGCAGAAGACAGGGCCCCTACGAGCAGTACTTC.